The source of this T cell receptor (beta chain) is a study of blood T cell repertoires in COVID-19. As for the study in general: Some COVID-19 samples were acute and others convalescent; all came from the United States, Italy and Spain. The cDNA or gDNA used as material had been derived from T cells, B-cell-depleted T cells, or PBMCs.

TCRdb's copy holds only in-frame clones and misses some; the assay was immunoSEQ multiplex PCR. The sample consists of 25,000 to 30,000 clones, approximately 88% of them appearing once. Germline assignment: CDR1 SGHTA and CDR2 FQGNSA. The length of the CDR3 is 14 residues. The V and J ends lost 1 base and 1 base respectively, with 4 bases between them. This receptor was identified in a human donor in a cohort sampled during active COVID-19. Sequenced material: peripheral blood. This chain connects TRBV7-2 to TRBJ2-2; D gene ambiguous. The CDR3 nucleotides are TGTGCCAGCAGCTTAGACAGGAACACCGGGGAGCTGTTTTTT. It specifies CASSLDRNTGELFF.